The source of this T cell receptor (beta chain) is a study of control samples from healthy donors and cancer patients. Clones were read by immunoSEQ multiplex PCR, and TCRdb kept only the in-frame ones, dropping some. The sample records 100,000 to 150,000 clones, approximately 92% being singletons. This receptor was identified in a man aged 40-50 years in good health. The material sequenced was blood.

CDR3 amino acids: CASSFGGTRETQYF. The CDR3 coding sequence is TGTGCCAGCAGCTTCGGGGGGACAAGAGAGACCCAGTACTTC. The chain combines TRBV7-9 with TRBJ2-5; maybe TRBD2 (7 bases). CDR3 length: 14 amino acids. Germline V gene lookup returns CDR1 SEHNR and CDR2 FQNEAQ (reference sequence). The V end was cut by 3 bases, the J end by 4 bases, with 12 bases between. Looking up the rest from reference TRBV7-9 and TRBJ2-5 gives the full variable domain: DTGVSQNPRHKITKRGQNVTFRCDPISEHNRLYWYRQTLGQGPEFLTYFQNEAQLEKSRLLSDRFSAERPKGSFSTLEIQRTEQGDSAMYLCASSFGGTRETQYFGPGTRLLVL.